The following is a T cell receptor beta chain sequence with its context. Germline V lookup: CDR1 SNHLY, CDR2 FYNNEI. The junction had 10 bases not matched to a gene; V was cut back by 9 bases and J by 2 bases. The CDR3 spans 15 residues. This sample is drawn from a study of T cells in Graves' hyperthyroidism and ophthalmopathy. Amplification of TCR beta CDR3 regions was performed using RNA transcripts as template. HTBI primers drove first-round RT-PCR of the TCR CDR3. MiXCR, applied by TCRdb to the multiplex PCR reads, yields one record per CDR3 protein. The data contain around 300,000 distinct CDR3 sequences, roughly a fifth of them seen just once; the ten biggest clones take up approximately 35%.

Sequenced: blood. The sequence was obtained from a man aged 50-59 years with Graves' ophthalmopathy. The chain couples TRBV2 to TRBJ2-3, with 8 bases matching TRBD1. CDR3 region: CARTGVDWNTDTQYF. The CDR3 region has the DNA TGTGCCAGGACAGGGGTAGATTGGAACACAGATACGCAGTATTTT.